Following are 6 T cell receptor beta chains from one sample sequenced in a study of T cells after yellow fever vaccination. TCRdb recomputed calls from the 5' RACE reads with MiXCR, one row per CDR3 protein. The sample shows approximately 160,000 distinct CDR3 sequences, approximately 6.2% of them seen only once. The sequencing here drew on CD4+ T cells sorted from PBMCs, taken on the day of the first yellow fever vaccination. All receptors derive from a young man who received the YFV17D yellow fever vaccine.

This clonotype was seen many times. In nucleotides, the CDR3 is TGCAGTGCTAGAGTGGGGGGACAGGTCTGGGGGTCCCAGCATTTT. This sequence encodes CSARVGGQVWGSQHF. The chain combines TRBV20-1 with TRBJ1-5; 8 bases align to TRBD1. With V trimmed by 1 base and J by 11 bases, 13 bases remained unmatched. The length of the CDR3 is 15 residues. Germline CDR1 reads DFQATT; CDR2 reads SNEGSKA (reference sequence).

This clonotype came up many times. V and J are TRBV12-3 or TRBV12-4 and TRBJ2-3; TRBD2 aligns across 7 bases. V was clipped by 7 bases and J by 6 bases; unmatched bases: 7. This CDR3 has 13 amino acids. CDR3 in amino acids: CASNPGGGDTQYF. The DNA for the CDR3 is TGTGCCAGCAACCCTGGGGGAGGGGATACGCAGTATTTT.

The chain combines TRBV12-3 or TRBV12-4 with TRBJ2-2, with 14 bases matching TRBD2. The CDR3 is 17 residues long. V was clipped by 5 bases and J by 3 bases; unmatched bases: 5. The CDR3 sequence is CASSPRTSGGYTGELFF. The CDR3 DNA reads TGTGCCAGCAGTCCACGGACTAGCGGGGGGTACACCGGGGAGCTGTTTTTT.

The gene calls are TRBV5-6 and TRBJ1-5; D gene ambiguous. The germline gives CDR1 SGHDT, CDR2 YYEEEE. The V and J ends lost 1 base and 4 bases respectively, with 12 bases between them. CDR3 length equals 15 residues. The CDR3 loop is CASSLMGFANQPQHF. The CDR3 bases are TGTGCCAGCAGCTTGATGGGGTTTGCAAATCAGCCCCAGCATTTT.

J is TRBJ2-5 and V is TRBV7-9, with TRBD2 as a possible D gene (5 bases). V lost 3 bases and J 5 bases, leaving 13 bases between the germline ends. The CDR3 extends over 14 amino acids. Per the germline V gene, CDR1 is SEHNR and CDR2 is FQNEAQ (reference sequence). The DNA of the CDR3 is TGTGCCAGCAGCTTTTTGAGGAGGAGGGAGACCCAGTACTTC. This sequence encodes CASSFLRRRETQYF. Looking up the rest from reference TRBV7-9 and TRBJ2-5 gives the full variable domain: DTGVSQNPRHKITKRGQNVTFRCDPISEHNRLYWYRQTLGQGPEFLTYFQNEAQLEKSRLLSDRFSAERPKGSFSTLEIQRTEQGDSAMYLCASSFLRRRETQYFGPGTRLLVL.

This clonotype was counted at least ten times. The chain couples TRBV14 to TRBJ1-4; the D is unclear. CDR1 is SGHDN and CDR2 is FVKESK in the germline V gene. The CDR3 is 13 residues long. Trimming took off 5 bases at V and 5 bases at J, with 9 bases between the two ends. The chain's CDR3 is CASSSRGNEKLFF. As DNA, the CDR3 is TGTGCCAGCAGCAGCCGGGGAAATGAAAAACTGTTTTTT.